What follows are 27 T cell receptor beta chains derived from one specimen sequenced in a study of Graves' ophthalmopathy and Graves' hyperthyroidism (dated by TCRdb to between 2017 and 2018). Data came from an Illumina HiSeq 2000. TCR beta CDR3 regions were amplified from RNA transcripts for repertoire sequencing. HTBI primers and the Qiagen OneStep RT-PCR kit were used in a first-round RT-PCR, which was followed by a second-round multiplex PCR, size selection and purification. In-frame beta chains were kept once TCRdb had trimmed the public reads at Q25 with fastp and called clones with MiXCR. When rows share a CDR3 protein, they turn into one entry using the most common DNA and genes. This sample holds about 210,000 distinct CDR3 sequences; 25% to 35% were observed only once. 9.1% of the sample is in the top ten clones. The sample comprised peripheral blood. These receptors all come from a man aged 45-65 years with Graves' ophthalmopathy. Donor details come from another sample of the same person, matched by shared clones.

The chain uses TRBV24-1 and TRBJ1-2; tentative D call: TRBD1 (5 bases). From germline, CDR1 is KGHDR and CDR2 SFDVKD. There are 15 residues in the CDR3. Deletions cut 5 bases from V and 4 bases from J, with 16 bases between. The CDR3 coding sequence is TGTGCCACCAGTGGACCGGGACCGGCGGGCTATGGCTACACCTTC. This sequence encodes CATSGPGPAGYGYTF.

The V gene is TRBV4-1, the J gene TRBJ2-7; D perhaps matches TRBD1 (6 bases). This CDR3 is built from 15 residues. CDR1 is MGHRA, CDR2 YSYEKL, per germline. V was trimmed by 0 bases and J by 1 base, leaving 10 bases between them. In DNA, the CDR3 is TGCGCCAGCAGCCAAGATTCAGGGGCTTCCTACGAGCAGTACTTC. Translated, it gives CASSQDSGASYEQYF.

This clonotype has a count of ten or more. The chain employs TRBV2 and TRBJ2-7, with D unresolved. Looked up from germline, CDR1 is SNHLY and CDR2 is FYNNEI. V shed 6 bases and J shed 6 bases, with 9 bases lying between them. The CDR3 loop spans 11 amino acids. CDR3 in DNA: TGTGCCAGCAGGGTGGAAGTCGAGCAGTACTTC. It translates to CASRVEVEQYF. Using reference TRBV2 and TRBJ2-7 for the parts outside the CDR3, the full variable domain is EPEVTQTPSHQVTQMGQEVILRCVPISNHLYFYWYRQILGQKVEFLVSFYNNEISEKSEIFDDQFSVERPDGSNFTLKIRSTKLEDSAMYFCASRVEVEQYFGPGTRLTVT.

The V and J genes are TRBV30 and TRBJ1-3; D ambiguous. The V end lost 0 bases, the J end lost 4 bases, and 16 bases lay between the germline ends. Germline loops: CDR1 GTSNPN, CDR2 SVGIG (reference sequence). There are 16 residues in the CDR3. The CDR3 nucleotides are TGTGCCTGGAGTGTACGTTTATCGGTAGCCGGAAACACCATATATTTT. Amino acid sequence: CAWSVRLSVAGNTIYF.

The CDR3 loop reads CASSGAVGTEAFF. The CDR3 region has the DNA TGTGCCAGCAGTGGGGCGGTAGGCACTGAAGCTTTCTTT. The chain has TRBV6-1 and TRBJ1-1, with no clear D. Trimming pared 4 bases from V and 4 bases from J, leaving 10 bases between. CDR3 length equals 13 residues. Germline V gene lookup returns CDR1 MNHNS and CDR2 SASEGT.

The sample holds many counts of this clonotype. The CDR3 reads CSLKTQGADDQPQHF. The CDR3, as DNA: TGCAGCTTGAAAACTCAGGGGGCTGATGATCAGCCCCAGCATTTT. The rearrangement joins TRBV20-1 to TRBJ1-5; 8 nucleotides match TRBD1. The germline V gene has CDR1 DFQATT and CDR2 SNEGSKA (reference sequence). The CDR3 spans 15 residues.

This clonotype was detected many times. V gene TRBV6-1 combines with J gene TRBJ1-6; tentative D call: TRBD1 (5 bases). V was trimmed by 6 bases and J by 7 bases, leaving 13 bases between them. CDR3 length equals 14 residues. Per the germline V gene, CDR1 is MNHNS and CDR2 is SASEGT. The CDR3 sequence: CASRLRDFNSPLHF. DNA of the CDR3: TGTGCCAGCAGGCTACGGGACTTCAATTCACCCCTCCACTTT.

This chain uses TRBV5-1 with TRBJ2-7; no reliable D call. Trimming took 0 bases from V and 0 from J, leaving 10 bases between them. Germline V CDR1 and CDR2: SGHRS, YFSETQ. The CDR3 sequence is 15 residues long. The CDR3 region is CASSLEVGSSYEQYF. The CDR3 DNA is TGCGCCAGCAGCTTGGAGGTTGGTAGCTCCTACGAGCAGTACTTC.

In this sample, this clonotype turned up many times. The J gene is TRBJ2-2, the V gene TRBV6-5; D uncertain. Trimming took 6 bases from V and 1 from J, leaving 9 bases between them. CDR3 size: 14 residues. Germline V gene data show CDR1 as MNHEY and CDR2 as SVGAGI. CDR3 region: CASRGSVNTGELFF. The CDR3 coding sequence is TGTGCCAGCAGGGGGTCGGTGAACACCGGGGAGCTGTTTTTT.

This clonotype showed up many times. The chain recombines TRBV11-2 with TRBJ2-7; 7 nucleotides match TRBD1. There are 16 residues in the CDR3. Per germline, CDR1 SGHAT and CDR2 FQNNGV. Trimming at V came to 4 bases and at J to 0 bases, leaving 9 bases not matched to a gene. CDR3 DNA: TGTGCCAGCAGCTACCCCACAGGGGAGAGCTCCTACGAGCAGTACTTC. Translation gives CASSYPTGESSYEQYF.

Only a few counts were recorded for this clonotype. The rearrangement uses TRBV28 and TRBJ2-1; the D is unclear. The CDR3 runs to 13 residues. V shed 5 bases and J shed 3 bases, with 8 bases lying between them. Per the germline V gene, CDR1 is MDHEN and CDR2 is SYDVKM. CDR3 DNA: TGTGCCAGCAGTCCACCGTACTACAATGAGCAGTTCTTC. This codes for CASSPPYYNEQFF.

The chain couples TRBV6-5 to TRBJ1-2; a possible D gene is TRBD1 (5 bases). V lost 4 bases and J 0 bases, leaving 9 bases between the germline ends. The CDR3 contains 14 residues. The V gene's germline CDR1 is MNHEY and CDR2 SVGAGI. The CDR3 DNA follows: TGTGCCAGCAGTTCGAGGGGAACTAACTATGGCTACACCTTC. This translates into CASSSRGTNYGYTF.

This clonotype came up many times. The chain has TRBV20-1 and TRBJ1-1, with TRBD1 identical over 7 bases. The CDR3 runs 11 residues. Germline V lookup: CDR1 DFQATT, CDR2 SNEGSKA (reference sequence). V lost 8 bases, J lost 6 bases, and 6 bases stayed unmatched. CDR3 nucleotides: TGCAGTCCCAGGGGGAGCGCTGAAGCTTTCTTT. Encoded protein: CSPRGSAEAFF.

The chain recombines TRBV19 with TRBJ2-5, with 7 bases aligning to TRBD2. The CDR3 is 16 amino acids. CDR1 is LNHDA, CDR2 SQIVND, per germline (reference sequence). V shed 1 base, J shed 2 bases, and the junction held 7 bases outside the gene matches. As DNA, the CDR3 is TGTGCCAGTAGTATAGCCCCCACTAGCGAACAAGAGACCCAGTACTTC. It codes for CASSIAPTSEQETQYF.

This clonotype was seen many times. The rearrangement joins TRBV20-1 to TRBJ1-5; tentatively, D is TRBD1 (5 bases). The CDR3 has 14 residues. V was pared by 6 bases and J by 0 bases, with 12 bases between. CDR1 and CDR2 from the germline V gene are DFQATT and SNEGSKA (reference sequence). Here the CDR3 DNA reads TGCAGTGCCCGGGGGGGATATAGCAATCAGCCCCAGCATTTT. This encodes CSARGGYSNQPQHF.

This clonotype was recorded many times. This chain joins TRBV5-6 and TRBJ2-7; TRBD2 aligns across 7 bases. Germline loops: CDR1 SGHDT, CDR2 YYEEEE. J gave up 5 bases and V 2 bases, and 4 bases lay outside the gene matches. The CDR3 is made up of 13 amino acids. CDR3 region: CASSFTSVHEQYF. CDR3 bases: TGTGCCAGCAGCTTCACTAGCGTCCACGAGCAGTACTTC.

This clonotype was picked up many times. CDR3 sequence: CASRKMGSTDTQYF. As DNA, the CDR3 is TGTGCCAGCAGGAAGATGGGCAGCACAGATACGCAGTATTTT. The chain joins TRBV6-1 to TRBJ2-3, with no clear D. The V end lost 6 bases, the J end lost 0 bases, and 10 bases lay between the germline ends. This CDR3 contains 14 residues. CDR1 and CDR2 from the germline V gene are MNHNS and SASEGT.

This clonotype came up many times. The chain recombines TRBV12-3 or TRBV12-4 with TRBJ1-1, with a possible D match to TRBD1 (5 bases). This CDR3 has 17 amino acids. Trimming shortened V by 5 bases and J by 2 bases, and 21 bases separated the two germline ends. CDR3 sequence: CASSNTGGGFPNTEAFF. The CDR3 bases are TGTGCCAGCAGTAACACCGGTGGGGGGTTCCCTAACACTGAAGCTTTCTTT.

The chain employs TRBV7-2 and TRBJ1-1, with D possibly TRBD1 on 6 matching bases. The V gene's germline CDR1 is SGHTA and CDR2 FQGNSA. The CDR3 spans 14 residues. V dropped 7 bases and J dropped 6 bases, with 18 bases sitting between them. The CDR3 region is CASTHLRGAAEAFF. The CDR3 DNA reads TGTGCCAGCACCCACCTCCGGGGGGCGGCTGAAGCTTTCTTT.

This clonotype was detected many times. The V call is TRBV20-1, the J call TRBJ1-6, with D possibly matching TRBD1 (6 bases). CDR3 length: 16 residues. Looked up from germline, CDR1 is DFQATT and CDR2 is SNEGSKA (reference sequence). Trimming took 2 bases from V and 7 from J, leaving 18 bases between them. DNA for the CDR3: TGCAGTGCTAGAACGGCCGGGGGGCGTATCAATTCACCCCTCCACTTT. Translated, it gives CSARTAGGRINSPLHF.

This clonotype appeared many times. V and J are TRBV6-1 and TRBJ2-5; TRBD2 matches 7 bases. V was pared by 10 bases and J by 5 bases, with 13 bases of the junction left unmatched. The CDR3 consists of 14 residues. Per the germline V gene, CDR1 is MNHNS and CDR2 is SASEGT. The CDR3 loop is CATLWGGGMETQYF. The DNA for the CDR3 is TGTGCCACTCTCTGGGGGGGAGGGATGGAGACCCAGTACTTC.

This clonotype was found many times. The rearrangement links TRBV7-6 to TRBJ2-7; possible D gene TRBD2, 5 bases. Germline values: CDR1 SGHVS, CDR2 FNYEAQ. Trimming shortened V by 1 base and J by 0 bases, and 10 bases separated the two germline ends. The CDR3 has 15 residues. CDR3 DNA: TGTGCCAGCAGCTTAGGGGCTAGCCGCTCCTACGAGCAGTACTTC. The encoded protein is CASSLGASRSYEQYF.

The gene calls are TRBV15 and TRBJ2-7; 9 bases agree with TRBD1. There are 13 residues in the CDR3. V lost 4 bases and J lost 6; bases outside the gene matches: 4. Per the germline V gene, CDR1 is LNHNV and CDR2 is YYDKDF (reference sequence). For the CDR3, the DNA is TGTGCCACCAGCACCGGGACAGGGTTCGAGCAGTACTTC. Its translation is CATSTGTGFEQYF.

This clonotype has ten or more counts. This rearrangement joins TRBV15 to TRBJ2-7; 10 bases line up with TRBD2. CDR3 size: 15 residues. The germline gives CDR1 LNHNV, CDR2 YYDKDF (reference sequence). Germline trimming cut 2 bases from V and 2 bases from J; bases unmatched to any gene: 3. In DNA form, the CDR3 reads TGTGCCACCAGCAGAAAGCGGGAGGGGACCTACGAGCAGTACTTC. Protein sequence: CATSRKREGTYEQYF.

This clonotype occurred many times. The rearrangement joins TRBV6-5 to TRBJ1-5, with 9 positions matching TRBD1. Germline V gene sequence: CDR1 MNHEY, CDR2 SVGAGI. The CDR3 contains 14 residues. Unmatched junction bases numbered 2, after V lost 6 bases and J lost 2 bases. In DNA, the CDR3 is TGTGCCAGCAGAAGGACAGGGGGCAATCAGCCCCAGCATTTT. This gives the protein CASRRTGGNQPQHF.

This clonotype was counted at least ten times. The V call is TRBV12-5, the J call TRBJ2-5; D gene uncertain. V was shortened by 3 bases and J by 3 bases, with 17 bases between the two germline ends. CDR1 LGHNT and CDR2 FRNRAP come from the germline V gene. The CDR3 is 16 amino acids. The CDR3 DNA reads TGTGCTAGTGGTTTTTTCCCACAACCCCTGAAAGAGACCCAGTACTTC. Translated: CASGFFPQPLKETQYF. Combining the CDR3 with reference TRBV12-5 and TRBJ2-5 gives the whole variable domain DARVTQTPRHKVTEMGQEVTMRCQPILGHNTVFWYRQTMMQGLELLAYFRNRAPLDDSGMPKDRFSAEMPDATLATLKIQPSEPRDSAVYFCASGFFPQPLKETQYFGPGTRLLVL.

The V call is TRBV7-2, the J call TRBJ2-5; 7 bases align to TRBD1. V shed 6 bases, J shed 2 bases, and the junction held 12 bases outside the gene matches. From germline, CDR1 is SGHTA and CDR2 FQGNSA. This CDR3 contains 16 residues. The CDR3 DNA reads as TGTGCCAGCAGTTACTCGGGCAGGGGGTTTCAAGAGACCCAGTACTTC. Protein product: CASSYSGRGFQETQYF.